Given below is one T cell receptor (beta chain) in context. Antigen specificity is unknown. This may come from a read error, since a much larger clone is one base off. This CDR3 is missing its conserved last phenylalanine or tryptophan, likely due to a read error. The authors ran a second PCR of about 6 to 11 cycles using a sample-barcoded 5' primer and a J-beta primer mix. TCRdb analysed the 5' RACE reads with MiXCR anew, one entry per CDR3 protein. The sample yields 790,000 or so distinct CDR3 sequences, about 56% seen once. The CDR3 extends over 14 amino acids. V gave up 2 bases and J gave up 4 bases, with 11 bases separating them. It was about 9.4 milliliters of peripheral blood that were drawn from each donor. The data were obtained in a study of blood T cells in healthy people across ages. Overall study context: About one barcoded beta molecule per two T cells was the capture yield of template switching. Overall study findings and caveats: When set beside aged donors, long-lived donors presented more naive CD4+ cells and higher diversity.

The V gene is TRBV12-3 or TRBV12-4, the J gene TRBJ1-2; D unclear. The sample was blood. The clonotype was recovered from a man in his forties or fifties in good health. The CDR3, as DNA: TGTGCCAGCAGTTTATCCAGCGCCGTCTATGGCTACACCATC. Protein: CASSLSSAVYGYTI.